This T cell receptor beta chain was recovered during a study of T-cell reconstitution after alpha-beta-depleted transplantation in children listed by TCRdb under 2016. Study-level background: T-cell immune reconstitution after TCRalphabeta/CD19-depleted allogeneic hematopoietic cell transplantation in children was quantitatively tracked in the study by means of TCR repertoire profiling.

Findings and caveats that apply to the study as a whole: In some patients, high TCRbeta diversity at day 60 was attributed to recipient T cells and intrathymic progenitors that had survived conditioning. Hyperexpanded clone frequencies declined over subsequent months; after one year, T-cell counts and TCRbeta diversity were mostly attributed to newly produced T cells. The apparently early alphabetaT-cell count recovery about two months after transplant was reportedly dependent on only several hundred rapidly expanded clones derived from non-depleted graft cells.

In light of the paper, this sample's treatment or condition label describes: allogeneic hematopoietic cell transplantation with graft depleted of TCRalphabeta T cells and CD19 B cells. Transplant recipients were children who received TCRalphabeta/CD19-depleted allogeneic hematopoietic cell grafts. Libraries were prepared through PCR. Sequencing used an Illumina HiSeq 2500. Molecular barcoding was employed in the preparation of TCR libraries, with unique molecular identifiers being used to normalize TCRbeta repertoire quantification. TCRdb cleaned the public reads at Q25 with fastp, built clones with MiXCR and kept in-frame beta chains. Each entry merges the rows of one CDR3 protein and shows their most common DNA and genes. This sample gives roughly 350,000 distinct CDR3 sequences in total; 15% to 20% of them show up just once. Clones ranked in the top ten supply around 41% of the sample. The sample holds a few counts of this clonotype. No cognate antigen has been identified for it. The sample holds no much larger clone one base away, and base qualities are not on file.

The germline V gene encodes CDR1 DFQATT and CDR2 SNEGSKA (reference sequence). V trim: 1 base; J trim: 0 bases; unmatched bases: 3. The CDR3 spans 14 residues, from the cysteine through the phenylalanine. CDR3 DNA only is kept here, 42 bases in frame from base 1. This receptor was obtained from a male patient between 2 and 10 years old who had a stem cell transplant for acute lymphoblastic leukemia, so the T cells may come from the graft donor. The starting material was PBMCs, mostly from graft donor cells, obtained 360 days after TCRalphabeta/CD19-depleted stem cell transplant. The chain joins TRBV20-1 to TRBJ2-7; the central 7 bases match TRBD1. The DNA sequence is as follows: TGCAGTGCTAGAGTGGGGACAGTCTCCTACGAGCAGTACTTC. Its protein is CSARVGTVSYEQYF.